This T cell receptor (beta chain) came from a study of regulatory T cells in long-lasting Graves disease. Findings of the study overall: TRBV28, TRBJ1-2 and TRBJ2-5 emerged as the favored segments in persistent disease.

For this clonotype: The antigen is unknown.

As for time point: newly diagnosed GD, antithyroid drugs for less than 3 months. The authors made the TCR library using RNA they extracted from PBMCs. To make TCR beta libraries, researchers used iRepertoire HTBI primers and Arm-PCR of CDR3 regions. In the original workflow: From all samples, identification returned 13 to 15 TRBJ and approximately 61 TRBV segments. TCRdb passed the multiplex PCR reads through MiXCR, listing each CDR3 protein once. The V and J calls follow TCRdb's processing rather than the paper's. The sample holds 350,000 to 550,000 distinct CDR3 sequences; more than 13% are singletons and the top ten take 15% to 20%. V shed 8 bases, J shed 8 bases, and the junction held 10 bases outside the gene matches. The CDR3 is made up of 14 amino acids. The germline CDR1 and CDR2 sequences are MGHDK and SYGVNS. The data were also submitted as part of a second study, on T cells in Graves' hyperthyroidism and ophthalmopathy.

J is TRBJ2-1 and V is TRBV25-1, with 9 bases identical to TRBD2. Sequenced here: peripheral blood mononuclear cells (PBMCs), sampled at new diagnosis, from a patient treated with antithyroid drugs. The TCR comes from a woman aged 25 to 39 with Graves disease. CDR3 DNA: TGTGCCAGCGCCGGGACTAGCATTAGCCATGAGCAGTTCTTC. Translation gives CASAGTSISHEQFF.